These T cell receptor beta chains were read from a single sample in a study of blood T cell repertoires in COVID-19. This table comes from immunoSEQ multiplex PCR, and its TCRdb copy is limited to in-frame clones, with some not included. Counted here are fewer than 65,000 clones, approximately 85% occurring once; the ten biggest clones make up 15% to 20%. Sequenced sample: peripheral blood. The receptors derive from a human donor in a cohort sampled during active COVID-19. The CDR3 runs from the conserved cysteine through the conserved F or W. The order of the fields is clone size, V gene, CDR3 length, J gene, D gene, CDR3 DNA, CDR3 protein. A D gene is named only where the DNA matches it firmly. Some rows mark clone size as missing; the rest say once, few, many or name a class of expanded clone.

>-|TRBV9|16|TRBJ1-4|TRBD1
TGTGCCAGCAGCGTAGGGACAGGGGTTACTAATGAAAAACTGTTTTTT
CASSVGTGVTNEKLFF
>-|TRBV2|15|TRBJ2-7|TRBD1
TGTGCCAGCAGTGAAGGTCCAGGGGGCATCTACGAGCAGTACTTC
CASSEGPGGIYEQYF
>-|TRBV11-3|14|TRBJ2-1|-
TGTGCCAGCAGCCCCCCCGACAGAAACAATGAGCAGTTCTTC
CASSPPDRNNEQFF
>-|TRBV10-3|13|TRBJ2-5|TRBD1
TGTGCCATCAGACAGGGGTATGGTGAGACCCAGTACTTC
CAIRQGYGETQYF
>-|TRBV9|14|TRBJ2-2|-
TGTGCCAGCAGCGTAGATGGAGGCACCGGGGAGCTGTTTTTT
CASSVDGGTGELFF
>few|TRBV7-9|16|TRBJ1-4|-
TGTGCCAGCAGCTTAGGGTCGTTACAGGGTGATGAAAAACTGTTTTTT
CASSLGSLQGDEKLFF
>-|TRBV23-1|12|TRBJ1-1|-
TGCGCCAGCAGTCTAGTGAACACTGAAGCTTTCTTT
CASSLVNTEAFF
>-|TRBV19|14|TRBJ2-1|TRBD1
TGTGCCAGTAGTAGGACAGGGGGGGACAATGAGCAGTTCTTC
CASSRTGGDNEQFF
>once|TRBV5-1|14|TRBJ1-1|TRBD1
TGCGCCAGCAGCACCAAAGACAGGGGAACTGAAGCTTTCTTT
CASSTKDRGTEAFF
>-|TRBV19|14|TRBJ1-4|-
TGTGCCAGTATTTCAGGACTGGAAGGTGAAAAACTGTTTTTT
CASISGLEGEKLFF
>-|TRBV7-7|14|TRBJ2-2|-
TGTGCCAGCAGCTACAGCGGAGACTCCGGGGAGCTGTTTTTT
CASSYSGDSGELFF
>-|TRBV5-1|14|TRBJ2-2|-
TGCGCCAGCAGCTTGGAACTAGCCTCCGGGGAGCTGTTTTTT
CASSLELASGELFF
>few|TRBV7-9|16|TRBJ2-7|TRBD2
TGTGCCAGCAGCCTAGCGGGGTACGGGACACATTACGAGCAGTACTTC
CASSLAGYGTHYEQYF
>-|TRBV7-9|17|TRBJ2-7|TRBD1
TGTGCCAGCAGCTTAAGTTTCATTCAGGGGGCTGGTTACGAGCAGTACTTC
CASSLSFIQGAGYEQYF
>-|TRBV5-6|15|TRBJ1-2|-
TGTGCCAGCAGCTTGAGAAGGGACATGACACTTGGCTACACCTTC
CASSLRRDMTLGYTF
>-|TRBV30|13|TRBJ2-7|-
TGTGCTGGGATTGCGGGCAGGCACTACGAGCAGTACTTC
CAGIAGRHYEQYF
>once|TRBV11-2|15|TRBJ2-3|-
TGTGCCAGCAGCTTAGATATGAGGGGGTCAGATACGCAGTATTTT
CASSLDMRGSDTQYF
>-|TRBV18|14|TRBJ2-5|TRBD1
TGTGCCAGCTCACCACCGACAGGGGAAGAGACCCAGTACTTC
CASSPPTGEETQYF
>once|TRBV7-9|17|TRBJ2-1|-
TGTGCCAGCAGCTTAGCTCCTCGACAGACTTACTACAATGAGCAGTTCTTC
CASSLAPRQTYYNEQFF
>-|TRBV5-1|13|TRBJ1-2|-
TGCGCCAGCAGCTCGGAGGCACAGGGCGGCTACACCTTC
CASSSEAQGGYTF
>-|TRBV7-2|14|TRBJ2-7|-
TGTGCCAGCAGCTTAGACAGCAGCTCCTACGAGCAGTACTTC
CASSLDSSSYEQYF
>-|TRBV7-2|14|TRBJ2-2|-
TGTGCCAGCAGCTTAGTAGAGAACACCGGGGAGCTGTTTTTT
CASSLVENTGELFF
>-|TRBV11-3|14|TRBJ1-2|TRBD1
TGTGCCAGCACCAAGACAGGGTCTAGTATGGGCTACACCTTC
CASTKTGSSMGYTF
>-|TRBV2|20|TRBJ2-6|-
TGTGCCAGCAGTGAAGCGCCCCTCCAGGCAGGCGCCTCTGGGGCCAACGTCCTGACTTTC
CASSEAPLQAGASGANVLTF
>few|TRBV7-9|14|TRBJ2-7|TRBD2
TGTGCCAGCAGCTTAGCGTCGGGAGGAGCGGGCCAGTACTTC
CASSLASGGAGQYF
>-|TRBV6-6|15|TRBJ2-3|TRBD2
TGTGCCAGCAAGCGAGAGCGGGGAAGCACAGATACGCAGTATTTT
CASKRERGSTDTQYF
>-|TRBV7-2|15|TRBJ2-4|-
TGTGCCAGCAGCTTAGAGAACGTGCCGGGGAGAGCTCAGTACTTC
CASSLENVPGRAQYF
>-|TRBV13|18|TRBJ2-6|TRBD2
TGTGCCAGCAGCTCGAGGACTAGTTCCAGCTCTGGGGCCAACGTCCTGACTTTC
CASSSRTSSSSGANVLTF
>-|TRBV5-1|16|TRBJ2-5|TRBD2
TGCGCCAGCAGCCTCGGGACTAGCGGAGGCCAAGAGACCCAGTACTTC
CASSLGTSGGQETQYF
>-|TRBV4-3|15|TRBJ1-2|TRBD1
TGCGCCAGCAGCCAAGAGACAGGGGGTAACTATGGCTACACCTTC
CASSQETGGNYGYTF
>-|TRBV3-1/TRBV3-2|19|TRBJ2-3|TRBD2
TGTGCCAGCAGCCAACCCCCGGGCGGACTAGCGGGGCAACGGGACACGCAGTATTTT
CASSQPPGGLAGQRDTQYF
>-|TRBV13|15|TRBJ2-3|TRBD1
TGTGCCAGCAGCCTCACGACAGGGAACACAGATACGCAGTATTTT
CASSLTTGNTDTQYF
>-|TRBV5-1|16|TRBJ2-3|-
TGCGCCAGCAGCTTGGCCGGGTCTAGCGGCACAGATACGCAGTATTTT
CASSLAGSSGTDTQYF
>-|TRBV18|14|TRBJ1-5|-
TGTGCCAGCTCAATCCGGACTTATAATCAGCCCCAGCATTTT
CASSIRTYNQPQHF
>-|TRBV27|15|TRBJ1-2|TRBD1
TGTGCCAGCAGTCCCGACAGGGGGCGCGGCTATGGCTACACCTTC
CASSPDRGRGYGYTF
>-|TRBV7-2|18|TRBJ2-7|TRBD2
TGTGCCAGCAGCTTAGCGAGGGGTCTAGCGGGGGCCTCCTACGAGCAGTACTTC
CASSLARGLAGASYEQYF
>once|TRBV19|13|TRBJ2-5|-
TGTGCCAGTAGTCGACAGGTCCAAGAGACCCAGTACTTC
CASSRQVQETQYF
>-|TRBV9|15|TRBJ2-3|TRBD1
TGTGCCAGCAGCGTAGTGGGACAGGGCATAGATACGCAGTATTTT
CASSVVGQGIDTQYF
>few|TRBV29-1|15|TRBJ2-3|TRBD1
TGCAGCGTTGGGCGTGGGACAGGGAGCACAGATACGCAGTATTTT
CSVGRGTGSTDTQYF
>-|TRBV6-5|12|TRBJ2-7|-
TGTGCCAGCAGTACAGGGAGACGGGAGCAGTACTTC
CASSTGRREQYF
>-|TRBV29-1|14|TRBJ2-5|TRBD1
TGCAGCGTGCCGGGACAGGGGAGCCAAGAGACCCAGTACTTC
CSVPGQGSQETQYF
>-|TRBV5-1|15|TRBJ2-3|TRBD2
TGCCCCAGCACCACGGCGGGGGGGACGGCAGATACGCAGTATTTT
CPSTTAGGTADTQYF
>-|TRBV10-2|15|TRBJ2-2|TRBD2
TGCGCCAGCAGAGCGGGGACGGCGAACACCGGGGAGCTGTTTTTT
CASRAGTANTGELFF
>-|TRBV5-1|22|TRBJ1-5|TRBD1
TGCGCCAGCAGCTCTCCCATGACAGGGGAGGAGGCGGTGGAACATAGCAATCAGCCCCAGCATTTT
CASSSPMTGEEAVEHSNQPQHF
>-|TRBV10-3|16|TRBJ2-2|-
TGTGCCATCAGTGAGTCGTTGGGGGCTGGCACCGGGGAGCTGTTTTTT
CAISESLGAGTGELFF
>few|TRBV6-6|12|TRBJ1-5|-
TGTGCCAGCACCGACCAGGGTCAGCCCCAGCATTTT
CASTDQGQPQHF
>-|TRBV3-1/TRBV3-2|16|TRBJ2-5|-
TGTGCCAGCAGCCAAGACGAGGGTGCCAGGCAAGAGACCCAGTACTTC
CASSQDEGARQETQYF
>-|TRBV10-3|13|TRBJ1-2|-
TGTGCGATCCTCGGCTGGCAGGGCGATGGCTACACCTTC
CAILGWQGDGYTF
>-|TRBV6-2/TRBV6-3|14|TRBJ2-7|-
TGTGCCAGCAGTTACTTGCCCAGCTCCTACGAGCAGTACTTC
CASSYLPSSYEQYF